The 32 T cell receptor beta chains presented below share a single source sample, sequenced in a study of cytomegalovirus exposure and HLA in healthy donors. This PCR relied on a set of 60 Vbeta primers and 13 Jbeta primers. Clones were read by immunoSEQ multiplex PCR, and TCRdb kept only the in-frame ones, dropping some. The sample records some 79,000 clones, roughly 61% being singletons. The sequenced sample consisted of PBMCs. Receptors originate from a woman between 35 and 50 years old in good health and CMV-seropositive.

The chain links TRBV7-3 to TRBJ2-7; tentative D call: TRBD1 (5 bases). There are 17 residues in the CDR3. V was trimmed by 1 base and J by 2 bases, leaving 18 bases between them. Looked up from germline, CDR1 is SGHTA and CDR2 is FQGTGA. The CDR3, as DNA: TGTGCCAGCAGCTTAAACGGATGGACAACCGAGACCTACGAGCAGTACTTC. Its translation: CASSLNGWTTETYEQYF.

J is TRBJ1-2 and V is TRBV10-3; D is possibly TRBD1 (5 bases). Trimming took off 4 bases at V and 6 bases at J, with 12 bases between the two ends. This CDR3 region has 13 residues. Per germline, CDR1 ENHRY and CDR2 SYGVKD. Written as DNA, the CDR3 is TGTGCCATCAGTGGGGACGGGGGAAATGGCTACACCTTC. Translating it yields CAISGDGGNGYTF.

This clone was observed a few times. The J gene is TRBJ2-7, the V gene TRBV9, with D possibly TRBD2 on 5 matching bases. The V gene lost 3 bases and the J gene lost 0 bases, with 13 bases spanning the gap. The CDR3 totals 15 residues. Germline CDR1 and CDR2: SGDLS and YYNGEE. The CDR3 region is CASSGEQEPSYEQYF. CDR3 bases: TGTGCCAGCAGCGGGGAGCAGGAGCCCTCCTACGAGCAGTACTTC.

This chain links TRBV11-2 with TRBJ1-2; D is ambiguous. CDR1 is SGHAT, CDR2 FQNNGV, per germline. This CDR3 is 14 amino acids long. V lost 5 bases, J lost 2 bases, and 12 bases lay in between. The CDR3 is CASSPPPLNYGYTF. Written as DNA, the CDR3 is TGTGCCAGCAGCCCCCCCCCTCTGAACTATGGCTACACCTTC.

V usage is TRBV7-2 and J usage is TRBJ1-1; no clear D gene. This CDR3 is 13 amino acids long. The germline gives CDR1 SGHTA, CDR2 FQGNSA. V lost 8 bases and J lost 1, with 11 bases in between. CDR3 sequence reads: CASGRQENTEAFF. The CDR3 DNA reads TGTGCCAGCGGGCGACAAGAGAACACTGAAGCTTTCTTT.

This clone was recorded only once. CDR3 in amino acids: CATSYVGQGVYEQYF. DNA of the CDR3: TGTGCCACCAGCTATGTTGGACAGGGCGTCTACGAGCAGTACTTC. The rearrangement links TRBV28 to TRBJ2-7, with TRBD1 matching 8 bases. Unmatched junction bases numbered 14, after V lost 10 bases and J lost 3 bases. The germline CDR1 and CDR2 sequences are MDHEN and SYDVKM. The CDR3 is made up of 15 amino acids.

The genes are TRBV6-6 and TRBJ2-1; 11 nucleotides match TRBD2. This CDR3 is 15 amino acids long. V lost 6 bases to trimming and J lost 5 bases; unmatched junction nucleotides: 6. Germline V gives CDR1 MNHNY, CDR2 SVGAGI (reference sequence). As DNA, the CDR3 is TGTGCCAGCAGCTTTAGCGGGAGGGTGAACAATGAGCAGTTCTTC. Translation: CASSFSGRVNNEQFF.

This rearrangement joins TRBV7-9 to TRBJ1-1; no clear D. Germline-derived CDR1 and CDR2 are SEHNR and FQNEAQ (reference sequence). Trimming removed 5 bases at V and 0 bases at J, with 13 bases between. CDR3 size: 15 residues. CDR3 in amino acids: CASSPSGGLNTEAFF. In nucleotides, the CDR3 is TGTGCCAGCAGCCCCAGCGGAGGGTTGAACACTGAAGCTTTCTTT.

This clone has more than one count but fewer than ten. CDR3 amino acids: CASSYGTGAREQYF. For the CDR3, the DNA is TGTGCCAGCAGCTATGGGACAGGGGCAAGGGAGCAGTACTTC. The V gene is TRBV11-3, the J gene TRBJ2-7; 10 bases line up with TRBD1. The V gene end was trimmed by 4 bases and the J gene end by 7 bases; junction bases not matched to a gene: 7. Germline CDR1 and CDR2: SGHNT and YENEEA. The CDR3 length is 14 residues.

The V and J genes are TRBV4-3 and TRBJ2-3, with 7 bases matching TRBD2. Germline-derived CDR1 and CDR2 are LGHNA and YSLEER. The V segment lost 0 bases and the J segment 5 bases; nucleotides outside the gene matches: 11. The CDR3 covers 17 residues. The CDR3 here is CASSQDSVGGLGDTQYF. DNA for the CDR3: TGCGCCAGCAGCCAAGATTCCGTGGGAGGGTTAGGAGATACGCAGTATTTT.

The sample holds a few counts of this clone. This rearrangement joins TRBV18 to TRBJ2-4, with a weak D call TRBD2 (6 bases). Germline lookup yields CDR1 KGHSH and CDR2 LQKENI. The V end lost 2 bases, the J end lost 5 bases, and 16 bases lay between the germline ends. CDR3 length: 16 residues. CDR3 bases: TGTGCCAGCTCACCAACCTTGACGGGAGTGGAAAACATTCAGTACTTC. Protein sequence: CASSPTLTGVENIQYF.

The V and J genes are TRBV4-2 and TRBJ2-5, with D possibly TRBD2 on 5 matching bases. This CDR3 comprises 16 residues. The ends were cut back, 1 base at V and 5 bases at J, with 17 bases in the middle. The germline V gene has CDR1 LGHNA and CDR2 YNFKEQ. The CDR3 is CASSQGLNLARETQYF. CDR3 nucleotide sequence: TGTGCCAGCAGCCAAGGGCTGAACCTAGCCCGTGAGACCCAGTACTTC.

This clone turned up a few times. The chain has TRBV10-3 and TRBJ1-2; 7 nucleotides agree with TRBD1. CDR3 length: 14 residues. The germline CDR1 and CDR2 sequences are ENHRY and SYGVKD. V trimming: 0 bases; J trimming: 8 bases; junction bases outside the gene matches: 6. The CDR3 here is CAISESPQGYGYTF. As DNA, the CDR3 is TGTGCCATCAGTGAGTCCCCACAGGGGTACGGCTACACCTTC.

The chain recombines TRBV19 with TRBJ1-2; TRBD1 matches at 7 bases. The CDR3 sequence is 15 residues long. The J segment lost 2 bases and the V segment lost 8 bases, leaving 11 bases of the junction unmatched. Germline V CDR1 and CDR2: LNHDA, SQIVND (reference sequence). CDR3 DNA sequence: TGTGCCAGTGAGGTCGAGAGGGGGCGAAACTATGGCTACACCTTC. Protein: CASEVERGRNYGYTF.

This clone was recorded once. The chain employs TRBV19 and TRBJ2-7, with TRBD1 as a possible D gene (7 bases). The V gene lost 9 bases and the J gene lost 6 bases, with 33 bases spanning the gap. Germline lookup yields CDR1 LNHDA and CDR2 SQIVND (reference sequence). The CDR3 totals 18 residues. The CDR3 is CARGRWGQFRGPFGEQYF. The CDR3 coding sequence is TGTGCCAGGGGGAGGTGGGGACAGTTTCGGGGACCGTTCGGCGAGCAGTACTTC.

This chain joins TRBV28 and TRBJ1-5; D is uncertain. The germline CDR1 and CDR2 sequences are MDHEN and SYDVKM. V lost 1 base to trimming and J lost 0 bases, with 7 bases between them. CDR3 length: 15 amino acids. CDR3 residues: CASSLYSHSNQPQHF. The CDR3 bases are TGTGCCAGCAGTTTATACAGTCATAGCAATCAGCCCCAGCATTTT.

The chain combines TRBV4-2 with TRBJ2-3; 12 bases agree with TRBD2. The CDR3 has 15 amino acids. Trimming took 0 bases from V and 7 from J; bases not matched to a gene: 2. Per germline, CDR1 LGHNA and CDR2 YNFKEQ. This CDR3 is CASSQDTSGRNTQYF. CDR3 sequence (DNA): TGTGCCAGCAGCCAAGACACTAGCGGGAGGAATACGCAGTATTTT.

The chain joins TRBV10-2 to TRBJ2-7; possibly TRBD1 for D (5 bases). The CDR3 has 13 residues. Per germline, CDR1 WSHSY and CDR2 SAAADI. With 6 bases removed from V and 2 bases from J, the gap between germline ends came to 11 bases. This CDR3 reads CASRTEWTYEQYF. In DNA form, the CDR3 reads TGCGCCAGCAGGACAGAATGGACCTACGAGCAGTACTTC.

The chain recombines TRBV7-9 with TRBJ2-1, with 9 bases that match TRBD1. The germline V gene has CDR1 SEHNR and CDR2 FQNEAQ (reference sequence). V lost 1 base and J lost 4; bases outside the gene matches: 8. This CDR3 is built from 17 residues. This CDR3 is CASSLDTGGGWYNEQFF. The CDR3 DNA sequence: TGTGCCAGCAGCTTAGACACAGGGGGCGGGTGGTACAATGAGCAGTTCTTC.

The chain combines TRBV5-4 with TRBJ2-3, with 8 bases identical to TRBD2. This CDR3 spans 16 amino acids. The V gene's germline CDR1 is SGHNT and CDR2 YYREEE (reference sequence). Trimming at V came to 5 bases and at J to 6 bases, leaving 14 bases not matched to a gene. Written as DNA, the CDR3 is TGTGCCAGCAGATCGGGAGGGCCAACCCAGCCTGATACGCAGTATTTT. The encoded protein is CASRSGGPTQPDTQYF.

This clone was counted once. V gene TRBV9 combines with J gene TRBJ2-3; 8 bases are a match to TRBD2. With V trimmed by 2 bases and J by 0 bases, 2 bases remained unmatched. This CDR3 contains 15 residues. CDR1 SGDLS and CDR2 YYNGEE come from the germline V gene. The CDR3 here is CASSVGGRSTDTQYF. The CDR3 DNA reads TGTGCCAGCAGCGTTGGCGGGAGGAGCACAGATACGCAGTATTTT. The entire variable domain, with the rest obtained from reference TRBV9 and TRBJ2-3, is as follows: DSGVTQTPKHLITATGQRVTLRCSPRSGDLSVYWYQQSLDQGLQFLIQYYNGEERAKGNILERFSAQQFPDLHSELNLSSLELGDSALYFCASSVGGRSTDTQYFGPGTRLTVL.

The chain couples TRBV9 to TRBJ2-3, with 8 nucleotides matching TRBD1. The V gene end was trimmed by 4 bases and the J gene end by 2 bases; junction bases not matched to a gene: 6. This CDR3 contains 15 residues. Germline assignment: CDR1 SGDLS and CDR2 YYNGEE. The CDR3 region has the DNA TGTGCCAGCAGCTTCAGGGGGCTCGTCACAGATACGCAGTATTTT. It encodes CASSFRGLVTDTQYF.

The gene calls are TRBV6-1 and TRBJ2-3, with 8 nucleotides matching TRBD1. The CDR3 is 15 amino acids. Unmatched junction bases numbered 7, after V lost 6 bases and J lost 2 bases. Per germline, CDR1 MNHNS and CDR2 SASEGT. In nucleotides, the CDR3 is TGTGCCAGCAGCCCCAGGGGGCCCGACACAGATACGCAGTATTTT. It yields the protein CASSPRGPDTDTQYF.

This clone was picked up one time. V is TRBV6-5 and J is TRBJ2-1; TRBD1 agrees at 7 bases. The CDR3 sequence is 12 residues long. Germline trimming cut 8 bases from V and 4 bases from J; bases unmatched to any gene: 2. The V gene's germline CDR1 is MNHEY and CDR2 SVGAGI. In nucleotides, the CDR3 is TGTGCCAGCTGGACAGGATACAATGAGCAGTTCTTC. This codes for CASWTGYNEQFF.

This clone was counted once. This sequence joins TRBV7-9 and TRBJ1-3; D is unresolved. V lost 0 bases and J 4 bases, leaving 22 bases between the germline ends. The CDR3 has 19 residues. In germline, CDR1 is SEHNR, CDR2 FQNEAQ (reference sequence). For the CDR3, the DNA is TGTGCCAGCAGCTTAGCGCCATTTAAAGGCTCTCCGGGAGGAAACACCATATATTTT. Encoded protein: CASSLAPFKGSPGGNTIYF.

The CDR3 nucleotides read TGCAGCGTTGTCCGACAGCAAGAGACCCAGTACTTC. Its translation is CSVVRQQETQYF. V gene TRBV29-1 combines with J gene TRBJ2-5; maybe TRBD1 (5 bases). Germline values: CDR1 SQVTM, CDR2 ANQGSEA. V lost 4 bases to trimming and J lost 2 bases, with 8 bases between them. The length of the CDR3 is 12 residues.

V and J are TRBV11-2 and TRBJ2-6; tentative D call: TRBD1 (6 bases). This CDR3 spans 16 amino acids. CDR1 and CDR2 from the germline V gene are SGHAT and FQNNGV. V was cut by 3 bases and J by 0 bases, with 9 bases left in between. The CDR3 loop is CASSFVRGSGANVLTF. The DNA of the CDR3 is TGTGCCAGCAGCTTCGTCAGGGGCTCTGGGGCCAACGTCCTGACTTTC.

CDR3 in DNA: TGTGCCAGCAGGGCGGGCTCCTACAATGAGCAGTTCTTC. Amino acid sequence: CASRAGSYNEQFF. The V call is TRBV6-5, the J call TRBJ2-1, with a tentative D call TRBD2 (5 bases). The CDR3 has 13 amino acids. Germline V CDR1 and CDR2: MNHEY, SVGAGI. V was cut by 6 bases and J by 0 bases, with 6 bases left in between.

The chain is built from TRBV18 and TRBJ2-7, with unresolved D. In germline, CDR1 is KGHSH, CDR2 LQKENI. This CDR3 is 12 amino acids long. V lost 6 bases and J 7 bases, leaving 13 bases between the germline ends. In DNA form, the CDR3 reads TGTGCCAGCTCTAACGGAGCATGGGAGCAGTACTTC. Amino acids: CASSNGAWEQYF. The complete variable domain, with remaining parts taken from reference TRBV18 and TRBJ2-7, reads NAGVMQNPRHLVRRRGQEARLRCSPMKGHSHVYWYRQLPEEGLKFMVYLQKENIIDESGMPKERFSAEFPKEGPSILRIQQVVRGDSAAYFCASSNGAWEQYFGPGTRLTVT.

J is TRBJ2-3 and V is TRBV27, with D perhaps TRBD1 (6 bases). This CDR3 is built from 16 residues. The germline gives CDR1 MNHEY, CDR2 SMNVEV (reference sequence). V was pared by 5 bases and J by 0 bases, with 15 bases between. CDR3 coding DNA: TGTGCCAGCAGTACAGGGACGGCGGCTAGCACAGATACGCAGTATTTT. This sequence encodes CASSTGTAASTDTQYF.

The J gene is TRBJ2-7, the V gene TRBV7-2, with TRBD1 identical over 7 bases. The CDR3 has 13 residues. Unmatched junction bases numbered 8, after V lost 6 bases and J lost 6 bases. CDR1 is SGHTA and CDR2 is FQGNSA in the germline V gene. The CDR3 DNA reads TGTGCCAGCAGAGAAGAAGCAGGGGGCGAGCAGTACTTC. Amino acid sequence: CASREEAGGEQYF.

A few counts support this clone. The rearrangement links TRBV27 to TRBJ2-7; 7 positions agree with TRBD1. Looked up from germline, CDR1 is MNHEY and CDR2 is SMNVEV (reference sequence). The V segment lost 0 bases and the J segment 0 bases; nucleotides outside the gene matches: 5. This CDR3 is built from 16 residues. CDR3 bases: TGTGCCAGCAGTTTATCCCTGACAGGGAGCTCCTACGAGCAGTACTTC. As protein: CASSLSLTGSSYEQYF.